This T cell receptor (beta chain) was sequenced in a study of Graves' ophthalmopathy and Graves' hyperthyroidism. Overall study: There was a collection of peripheral blood at initial diagnosis, before any treatment.

This CDR3 is built from 14 residues. V was shortened by 3 bases and J by 8 bases, with 16 bases between the two germline ends. With respect to this clonotype: Its antigen is as yet unknown.

The study's findings and limits: Detection in blood was also observed for most expanded thyroid clonotypes above 0.001 frequency.

RNA transcripts were the template, and TCR beta CDR3 regions were amplified from them. HTBI primers were used in a first-round RT-PCR, which preceded a second-round multiplex PCR. Each CDR3 protein gets one entry after TCRdb re-called the multiplex PCR reads with MiXCR. The table has almost 400,000 distinct CDR3 sequences, approximately 20% seen once. The receptor's source is a woman aged 18-29 years with Graves' ophthalmopathy. V usage is TRBV12-3 or TRBV12-4 and J usage is TRBJ1-2, with D possibly being TRBD1 (6 bases). The sample consisted of peripheral blood. The CDR3 nucleotides read TGTGCCAGCAGTTTCCTGAGACAGGTGCAGGGCTACACCTTC. Protein: CASSFLRQVQGYTF.